The rows below give T cell receptor beta chains drawn from one sample of a study of T cell responses to AZD1222 COVID-19 vaccine. Data came from immunoSEQ multiplex PCR; TCRdb stores just in-frame clones and leaves some out. The table includes about 110,000 clones, more than 75% detected once. Source: peripheral blood, taken on day 0 of AZD1222 vaccination. Source of these receptors: an adult in good health. The conserved cysteine and the conserved F or W are not part of the CDR3 here. Part of the rows lack a size; the others show once, few, many or a class for expanded clones.

v_call | clone_size | cdr3_aa
TRBV7-2 | - | ASSVRQGGYEQY
TRBV5-8 | - | ASSSYAQGRDTQY
TRBV18 | - | ASSILGRADTQY
TRBV5-1 | - | ASSPWTGTMGEQF
TRBV7-2 | - | ASSLRLGRGD
TRBV9 | - | ASSGGAPDTQY
TRBV3-1/TRBV3-2 | - | ASSQVHSAGGGYT
TRBV3-1/TRBV3-2 | - | ASSQRDTYQETQY
TRBV15 | - | ATSLPGVGVSNQPQH
TRBV7-2 | few | ASSLVGETEAF
TRBV20-1 | few | SASLQAGTEAF
TRBV23-1 | few | ASSQWHPNTGELF
TRBV5-6 | - | ASSADSFGNTEAF
TRBV29-1 | - | SVRGASGEGWQF
TRBV5-6 | - | ASRLTGANEQY
TRBV5-1 | - | ASSPGQVANQPQH
TRBV4-3 | - | ASSPLQGSVTQY
TRBV5-1 | - | ASSLVPVATNEKLF
TRBV24-1 | - | ATSEVPTGGDNSNQPQH
TRBV6-2/TRBV6-3 | - | ASSYPWGDEQF